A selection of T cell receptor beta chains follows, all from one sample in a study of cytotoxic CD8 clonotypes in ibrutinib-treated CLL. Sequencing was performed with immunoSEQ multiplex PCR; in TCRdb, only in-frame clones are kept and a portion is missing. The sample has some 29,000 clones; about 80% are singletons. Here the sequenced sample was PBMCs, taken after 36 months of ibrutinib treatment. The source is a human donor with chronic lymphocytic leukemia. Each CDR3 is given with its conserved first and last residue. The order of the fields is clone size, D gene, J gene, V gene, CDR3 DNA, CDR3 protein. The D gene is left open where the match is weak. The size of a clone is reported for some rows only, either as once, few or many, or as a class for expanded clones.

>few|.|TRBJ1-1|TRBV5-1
TGCGCCAGCAGCACGGGACCCCTGGCCACTGAAGCTTTCTTT
CASSTGPLATEAFF
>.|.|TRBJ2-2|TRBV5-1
TGCGCCAGCAGCTTGAGCCCCGTGACGGCCGGGGAGCTGTTTTTT
CASSLSPVTAGELFF
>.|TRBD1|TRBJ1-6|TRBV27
TGTGCCAGCAGTTTATCACAGGGGGCGTTCTATAATTCACCCCTCCACTTT
CASSLSQGAFYNSPLHF
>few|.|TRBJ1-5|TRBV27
TGTGCCAGCAGGCCGACCGGGGCGACTCAGCCCCAGCATTTT
CASRPTGATQPQHF
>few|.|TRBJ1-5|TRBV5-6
TGTGCCAGCTGCTTGGGGAGGGGGCAGCCCCAGCATTTT
CASCLGRGQPQHF
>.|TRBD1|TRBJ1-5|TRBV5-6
TGTGCCAGCAGCTTGGCCCAGGGGGCCCTCAATCAGCCCCAGCATTTT
CASSLAQGALNQPQHF
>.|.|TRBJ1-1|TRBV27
TGTGCCAGCAGTTCAACCCTAGGGGTGGGGACTGAAGCTTTCTTT
CASSSTLGVGTEAFF
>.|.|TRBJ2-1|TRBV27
TGTGCCAGCAGTGGCAGGCGACGGATCAGCTCCTACAATGAGCAGTTCTTC
CASSGRRRISSYNEQFF
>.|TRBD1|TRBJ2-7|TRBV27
TGTGCCAGCAGTTTCCACCGGACAGGGAGCAGGAACGAGCAGTACTTC
CASSFHRTGSRNEQYF
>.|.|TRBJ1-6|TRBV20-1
TGCAGTGCTAGAAGTCCTTCACCCCTCCACTTT
CSARSPSPLHF
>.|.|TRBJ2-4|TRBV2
TGTGCCAGCAGCCCAAAAAACATTCAGTACTTC
CASSPKNIQYF
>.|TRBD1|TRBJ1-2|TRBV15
TGTGCCACCAGCCCCCAGCGGGGACAGGGCCTCTATGGCTACACCTTC
CATSPQRGQGLYGYTF
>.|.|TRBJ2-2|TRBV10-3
TGTGCCATCCAACCAGGAATCCCCGGGGAGCTGTTTTTT
CAIQPGIPGELFF
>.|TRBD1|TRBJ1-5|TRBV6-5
TGTGCCAGCAGGCAGGGGGGGGAGAATCAGCCCCAGCATTTT
CASRQGGENQPQHF
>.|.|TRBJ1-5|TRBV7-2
TGTGCCAGCAGCTTAGTAAGTGGTCGGCAGGGCCAGCCCCAGCATTTT
CASSLVSGRQGQPQHF
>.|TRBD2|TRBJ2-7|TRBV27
TGTGCCAGCAGTTTTAGCGGGGGGCCTTCTTACGAGCAGTACTTC
CASSFSGGPSYEQYF